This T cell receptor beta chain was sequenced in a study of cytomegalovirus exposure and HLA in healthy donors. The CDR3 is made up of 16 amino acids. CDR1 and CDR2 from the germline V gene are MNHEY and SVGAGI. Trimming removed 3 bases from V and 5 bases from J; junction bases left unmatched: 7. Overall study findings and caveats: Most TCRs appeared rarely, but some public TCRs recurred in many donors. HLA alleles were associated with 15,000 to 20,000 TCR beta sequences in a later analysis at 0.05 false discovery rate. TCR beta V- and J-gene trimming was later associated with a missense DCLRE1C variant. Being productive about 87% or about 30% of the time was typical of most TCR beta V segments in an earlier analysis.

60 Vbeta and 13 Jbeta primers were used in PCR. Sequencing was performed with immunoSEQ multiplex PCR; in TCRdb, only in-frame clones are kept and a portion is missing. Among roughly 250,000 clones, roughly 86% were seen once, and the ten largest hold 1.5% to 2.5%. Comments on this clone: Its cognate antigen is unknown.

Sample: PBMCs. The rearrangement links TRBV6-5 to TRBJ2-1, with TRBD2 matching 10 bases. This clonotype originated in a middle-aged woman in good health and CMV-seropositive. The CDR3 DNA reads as TGTGCCAGCAGTTATTCTAGCGGGAGTCCCCACAATGAGCAGTTCTTC. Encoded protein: CASSYSSGSPHNEQFF.